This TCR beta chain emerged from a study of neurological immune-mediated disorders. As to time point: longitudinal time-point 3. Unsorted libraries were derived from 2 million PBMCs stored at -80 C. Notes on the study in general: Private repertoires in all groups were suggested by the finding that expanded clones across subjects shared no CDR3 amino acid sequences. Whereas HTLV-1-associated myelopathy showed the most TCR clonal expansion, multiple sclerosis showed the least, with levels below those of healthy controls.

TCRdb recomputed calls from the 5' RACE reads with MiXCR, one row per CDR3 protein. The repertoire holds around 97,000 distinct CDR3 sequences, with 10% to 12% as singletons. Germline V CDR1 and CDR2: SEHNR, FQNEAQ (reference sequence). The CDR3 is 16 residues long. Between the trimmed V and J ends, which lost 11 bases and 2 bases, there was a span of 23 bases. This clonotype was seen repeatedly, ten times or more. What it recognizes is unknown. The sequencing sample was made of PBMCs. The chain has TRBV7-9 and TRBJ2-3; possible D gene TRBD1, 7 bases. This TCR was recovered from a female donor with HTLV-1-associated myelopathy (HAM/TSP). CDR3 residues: CAGSTHPGGPTDTQYF. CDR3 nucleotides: TGTGCCGGATCGACCCACCCAGGGGGGCCCACAGATACGCAGTATTTT.